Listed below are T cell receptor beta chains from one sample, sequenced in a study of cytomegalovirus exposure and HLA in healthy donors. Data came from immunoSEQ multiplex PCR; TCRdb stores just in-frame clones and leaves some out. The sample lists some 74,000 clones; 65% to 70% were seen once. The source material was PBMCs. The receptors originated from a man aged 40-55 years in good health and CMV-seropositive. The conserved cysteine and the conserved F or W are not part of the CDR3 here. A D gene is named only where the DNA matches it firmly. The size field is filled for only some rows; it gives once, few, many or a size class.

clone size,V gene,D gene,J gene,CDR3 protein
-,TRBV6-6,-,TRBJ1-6,ASTADSRSPLH
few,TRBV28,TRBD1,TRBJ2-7,ASSSRRQGPYEQY
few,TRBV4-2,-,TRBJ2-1,ASSQEPGFLRF
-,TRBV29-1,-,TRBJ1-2,SVEDPWAERGYT
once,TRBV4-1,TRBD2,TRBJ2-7,ASSHYGLAANEQY
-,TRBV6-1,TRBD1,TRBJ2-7,ASKPPGGYYEQY
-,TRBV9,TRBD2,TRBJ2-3,ASSAGTSRSTDTQY
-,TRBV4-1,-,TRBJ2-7,ASSQQGSTGEQY
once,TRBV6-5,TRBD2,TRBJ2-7,ASKRGLFYEQY
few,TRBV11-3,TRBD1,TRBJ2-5,ASGDAGQGRETQY
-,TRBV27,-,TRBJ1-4,ASSLPDEKLF
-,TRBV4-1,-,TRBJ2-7,ASSPLPYKPGGGLIYEQY
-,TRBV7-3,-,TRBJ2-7,ASSLLVRQPYEQY
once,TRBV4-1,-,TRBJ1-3,ASSLGQYSGNTIY
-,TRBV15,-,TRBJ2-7,ATSRDFGGRHEQY
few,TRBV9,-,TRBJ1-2,ASSLPTGGYGYT
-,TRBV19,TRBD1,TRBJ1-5,ASSIWTGPHSNQPQH
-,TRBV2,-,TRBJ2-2,ASSPTRNTGELF
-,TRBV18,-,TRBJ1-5,ASSPQAHVDRLNQPQH